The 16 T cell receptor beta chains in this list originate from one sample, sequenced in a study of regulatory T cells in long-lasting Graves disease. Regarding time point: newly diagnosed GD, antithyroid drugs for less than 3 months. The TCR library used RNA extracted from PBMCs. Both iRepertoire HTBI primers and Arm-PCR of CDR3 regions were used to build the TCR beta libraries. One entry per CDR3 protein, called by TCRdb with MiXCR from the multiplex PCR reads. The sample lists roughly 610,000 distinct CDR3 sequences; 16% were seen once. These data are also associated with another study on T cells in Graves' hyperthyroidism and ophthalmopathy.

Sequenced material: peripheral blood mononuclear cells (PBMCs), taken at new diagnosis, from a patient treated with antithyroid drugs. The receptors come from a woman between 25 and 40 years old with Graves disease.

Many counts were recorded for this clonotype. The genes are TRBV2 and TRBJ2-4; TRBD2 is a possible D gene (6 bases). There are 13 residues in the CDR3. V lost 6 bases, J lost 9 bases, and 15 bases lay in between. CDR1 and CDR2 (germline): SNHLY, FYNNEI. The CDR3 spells CASRGDSESIQYF. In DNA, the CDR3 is TGTGCCAGCAGGGGGGACTCCGAAAGCATTCAGTACTTC.

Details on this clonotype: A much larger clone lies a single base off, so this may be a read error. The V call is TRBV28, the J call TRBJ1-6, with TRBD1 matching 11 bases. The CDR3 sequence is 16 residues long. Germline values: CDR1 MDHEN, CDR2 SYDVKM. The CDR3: CAGSLRDRGMSSPLHF. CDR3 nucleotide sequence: TGTGCCGGCAGTTTACGGGACAGGGGGATGAGCTCACCCCTCCACTTT.

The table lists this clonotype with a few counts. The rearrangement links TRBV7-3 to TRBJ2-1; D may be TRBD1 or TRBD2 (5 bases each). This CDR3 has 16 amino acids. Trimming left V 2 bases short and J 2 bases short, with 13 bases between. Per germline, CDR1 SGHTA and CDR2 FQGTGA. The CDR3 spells CASSLGAADPYNEQFF. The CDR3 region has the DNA TGTGCCAGCAGCTTAGGGGCAGCGGACCCCTACAATGAGCAGTTCTTC.

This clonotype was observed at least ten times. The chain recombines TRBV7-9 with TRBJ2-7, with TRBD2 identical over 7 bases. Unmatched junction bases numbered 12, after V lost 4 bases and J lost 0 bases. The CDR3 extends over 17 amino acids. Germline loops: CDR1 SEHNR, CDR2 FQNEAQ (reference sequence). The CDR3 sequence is CASSSKGTTSFSYEQYF. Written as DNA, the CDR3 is TGTGCCAGCAGCTCCAAGGGAACGACTAGCTTCTCCTACGAGCAGTACTTC.

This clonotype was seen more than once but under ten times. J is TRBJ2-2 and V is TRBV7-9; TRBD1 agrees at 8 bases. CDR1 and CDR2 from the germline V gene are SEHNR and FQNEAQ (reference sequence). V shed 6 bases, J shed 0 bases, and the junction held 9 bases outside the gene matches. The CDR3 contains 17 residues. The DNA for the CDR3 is TGTGCCAGCAGGACAACGGACAGGGTCGCGAACACCGGGGAGCTGTTTTTT. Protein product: CASRTTDRVANTGELFF.

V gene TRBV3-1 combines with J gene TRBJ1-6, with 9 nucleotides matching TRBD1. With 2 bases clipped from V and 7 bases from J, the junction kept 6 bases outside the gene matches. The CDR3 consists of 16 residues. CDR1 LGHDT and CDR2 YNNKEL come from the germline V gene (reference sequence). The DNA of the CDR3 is TGTGCCAGCAGCCAATCTCTAGGACAGGGGAATTCACCCCTCCACTTT. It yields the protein CASSQSLGQGNSPLHF.

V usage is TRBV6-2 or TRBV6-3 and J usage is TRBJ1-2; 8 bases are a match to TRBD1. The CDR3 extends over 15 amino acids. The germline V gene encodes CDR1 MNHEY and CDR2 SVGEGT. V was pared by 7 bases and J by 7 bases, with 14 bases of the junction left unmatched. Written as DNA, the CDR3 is TGTGCCAGCACCCTAACTACCCAGGGGGCAAGTGGCTACACCTTC. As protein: CASTLTTQGASGYTF.

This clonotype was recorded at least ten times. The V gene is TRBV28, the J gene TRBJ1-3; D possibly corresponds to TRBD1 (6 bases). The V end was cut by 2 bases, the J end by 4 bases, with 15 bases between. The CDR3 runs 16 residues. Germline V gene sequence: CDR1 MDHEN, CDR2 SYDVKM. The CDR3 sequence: CASSLMGGLTGNTIYF. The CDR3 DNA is TGTGCCAGCAGTTTAATGGGGGGGCTAACGGGAAACACCATATATTTT. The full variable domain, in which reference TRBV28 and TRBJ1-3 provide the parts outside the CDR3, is DVKVTQSSRYLVKRTGEKVFLECVQDMDHENMFWYRQDPGLGLRLIYFSYDVKMKEKGDIPEGYSVSREKKERFSLILESASTNQTSMYLCASSLMGGLTGNTIYFGEGSWLTVV.

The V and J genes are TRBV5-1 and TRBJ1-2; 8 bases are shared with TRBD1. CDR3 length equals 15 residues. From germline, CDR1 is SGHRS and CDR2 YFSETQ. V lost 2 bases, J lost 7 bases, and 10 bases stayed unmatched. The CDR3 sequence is CASSLGGGQGPGYTF. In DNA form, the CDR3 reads TGCGCCAGCAGCTTAGGCGGAGGACAGGGTCCTGGCTACACCTTC.

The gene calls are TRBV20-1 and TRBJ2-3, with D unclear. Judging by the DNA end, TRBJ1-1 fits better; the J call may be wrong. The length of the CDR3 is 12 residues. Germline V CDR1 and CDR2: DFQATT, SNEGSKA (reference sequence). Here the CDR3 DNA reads TGCAGTGCTGAAAAAGAACTACTCGAAGCTTTCTTT. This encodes CSAEKELLEAFF.

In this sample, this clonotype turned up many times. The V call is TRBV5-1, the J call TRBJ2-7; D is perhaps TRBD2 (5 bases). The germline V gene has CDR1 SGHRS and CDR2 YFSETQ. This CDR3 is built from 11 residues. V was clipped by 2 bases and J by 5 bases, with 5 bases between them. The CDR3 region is CASSFGNEQYF. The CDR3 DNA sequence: TGCGCCAGCAGCTTCGGGAACGAGCAGTACTTC.

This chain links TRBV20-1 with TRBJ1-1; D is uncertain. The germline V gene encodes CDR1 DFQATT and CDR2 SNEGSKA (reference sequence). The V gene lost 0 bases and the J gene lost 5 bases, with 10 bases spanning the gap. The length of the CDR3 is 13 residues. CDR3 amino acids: CSARDMEWTEAFF. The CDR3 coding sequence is TGCAGTGCTAGAGATATGGAGTGGACTGAAGCTTTCTTT.

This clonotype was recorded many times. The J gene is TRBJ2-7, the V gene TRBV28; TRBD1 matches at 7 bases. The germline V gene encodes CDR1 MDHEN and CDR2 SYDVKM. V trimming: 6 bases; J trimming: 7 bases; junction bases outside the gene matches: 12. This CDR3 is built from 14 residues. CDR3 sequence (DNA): TGTGCCAGCAGGCCTACAGGGGAAGGATATGAGCAGTACTTC. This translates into CASRPTGEGYEQYF.

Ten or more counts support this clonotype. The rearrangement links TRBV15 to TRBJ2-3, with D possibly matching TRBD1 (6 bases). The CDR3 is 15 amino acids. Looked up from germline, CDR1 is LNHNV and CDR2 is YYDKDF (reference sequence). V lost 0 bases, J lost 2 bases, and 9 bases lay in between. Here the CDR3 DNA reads TGTGCCACCAGCAGAGACAGGGGTGCCACAGATACGCAGTATTTT. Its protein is CATSRDRGATDTQYF. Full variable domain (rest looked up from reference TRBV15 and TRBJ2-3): DAMVIQNPRYQVTQFGKPVTLSCSQTLNHNVMYWYQQKSSQAPKLLFHYYDKDFNNEADTPDNFQSRRPNTSFCFLDIRSPGLGDTAMYLCATSRDRGATDTQYFGPGTRLTVL.

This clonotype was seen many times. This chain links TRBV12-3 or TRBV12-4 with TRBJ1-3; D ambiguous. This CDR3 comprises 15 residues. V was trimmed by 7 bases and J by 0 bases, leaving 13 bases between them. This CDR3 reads CASTLHTASGNTIYF. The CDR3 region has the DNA TGTGCCAGCACTCTCCACACCGCCTCTGGAAACACCATATATTTT.

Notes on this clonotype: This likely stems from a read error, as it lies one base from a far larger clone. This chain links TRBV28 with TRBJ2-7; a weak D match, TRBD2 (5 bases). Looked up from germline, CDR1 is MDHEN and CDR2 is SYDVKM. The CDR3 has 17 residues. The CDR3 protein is CTSSPYPKDRGSYEQYF. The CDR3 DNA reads TGTACCAGCAGTCCCTACCCTAAAGACCGGGGCTCCTACGAGCAGTACTTC.